This T cell receptor beta chain was sequenced during a study of cytomegalovirus exposure and HLA in healthy donors. As for this clone: One junction end does not reproduce the germline sequence, and a read error may be involved.

60 Vbeta and 13 Jbeta primers were used in PCR. Sequenced by immunoSEQ multiplex PCR; TCRdb stores in-frame clones only, minus some. The sample has 110,000 to 150,000 clones; 76% are singletons. The source of this sequence is a woman aged 40-49 years in good health and CMV-seronegative. The sample taken for sequencing was PBMCs.

The CDR3 DNA reads TGTACCAGCAGCTTAGGTCAATACGGACTAGCCGGGGAGACCCAGTACTTC. This codes for CTSSLGQYGLAGETQYF. The gene calls are TRBV11-3 and TRBJ2-5, with 8 bases identical to TRBD2. The germline V gene encodes CDR1 SGHNT and CDR2 YENEEA. The CDR3 loop spans 17 amino acids.